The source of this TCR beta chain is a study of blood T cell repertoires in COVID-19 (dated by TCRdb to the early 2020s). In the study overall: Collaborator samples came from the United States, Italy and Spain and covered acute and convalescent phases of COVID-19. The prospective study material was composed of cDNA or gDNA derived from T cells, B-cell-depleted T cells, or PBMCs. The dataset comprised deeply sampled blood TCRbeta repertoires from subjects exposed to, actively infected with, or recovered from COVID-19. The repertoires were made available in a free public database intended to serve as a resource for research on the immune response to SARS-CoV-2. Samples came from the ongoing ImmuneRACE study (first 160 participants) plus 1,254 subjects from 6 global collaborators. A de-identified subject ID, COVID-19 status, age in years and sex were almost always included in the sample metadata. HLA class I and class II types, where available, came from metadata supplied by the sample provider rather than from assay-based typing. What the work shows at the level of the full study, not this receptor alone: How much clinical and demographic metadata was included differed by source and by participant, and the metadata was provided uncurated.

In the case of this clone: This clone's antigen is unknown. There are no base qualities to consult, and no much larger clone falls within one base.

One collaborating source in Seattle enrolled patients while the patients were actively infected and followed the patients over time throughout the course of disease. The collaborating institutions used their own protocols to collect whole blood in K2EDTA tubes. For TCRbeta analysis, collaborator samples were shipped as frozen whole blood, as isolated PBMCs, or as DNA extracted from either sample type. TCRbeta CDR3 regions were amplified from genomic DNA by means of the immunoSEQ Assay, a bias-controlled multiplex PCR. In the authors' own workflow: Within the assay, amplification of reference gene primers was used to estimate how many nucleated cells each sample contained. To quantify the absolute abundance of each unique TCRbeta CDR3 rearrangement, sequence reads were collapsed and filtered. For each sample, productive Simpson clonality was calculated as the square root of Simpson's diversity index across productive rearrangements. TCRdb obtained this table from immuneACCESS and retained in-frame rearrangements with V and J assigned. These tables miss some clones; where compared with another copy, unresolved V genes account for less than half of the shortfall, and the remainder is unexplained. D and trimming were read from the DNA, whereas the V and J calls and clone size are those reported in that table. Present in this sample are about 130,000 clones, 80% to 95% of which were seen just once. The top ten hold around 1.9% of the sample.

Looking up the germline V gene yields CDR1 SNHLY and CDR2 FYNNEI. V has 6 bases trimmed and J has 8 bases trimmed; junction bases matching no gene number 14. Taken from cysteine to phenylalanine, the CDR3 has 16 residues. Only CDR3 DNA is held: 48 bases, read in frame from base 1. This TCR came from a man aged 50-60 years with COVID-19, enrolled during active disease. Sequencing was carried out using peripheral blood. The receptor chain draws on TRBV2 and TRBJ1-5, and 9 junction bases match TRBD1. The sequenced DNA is TGTGCCAGCAGGGGGACAGGGCGATGGAGAGCGGAGCCCCAGCATTTT. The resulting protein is CASRGTGRWRAEPQHF.